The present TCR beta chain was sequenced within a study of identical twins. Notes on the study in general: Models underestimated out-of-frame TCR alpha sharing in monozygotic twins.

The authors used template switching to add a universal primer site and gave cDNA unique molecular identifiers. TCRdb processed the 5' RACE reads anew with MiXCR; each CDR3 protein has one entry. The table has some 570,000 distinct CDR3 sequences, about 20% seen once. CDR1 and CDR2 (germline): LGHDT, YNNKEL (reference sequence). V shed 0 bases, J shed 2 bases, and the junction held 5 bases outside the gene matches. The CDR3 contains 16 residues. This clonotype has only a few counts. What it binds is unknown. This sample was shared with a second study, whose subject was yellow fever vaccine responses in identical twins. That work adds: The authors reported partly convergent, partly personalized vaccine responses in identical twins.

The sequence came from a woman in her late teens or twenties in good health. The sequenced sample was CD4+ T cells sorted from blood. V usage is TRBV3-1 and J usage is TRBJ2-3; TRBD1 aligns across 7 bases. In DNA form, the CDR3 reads TGTGCCAGCAGCCAAGAAGCGACAGGGTTCACAGATACGCAGTATTTT. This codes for CASSQEATGFTDTQYF.